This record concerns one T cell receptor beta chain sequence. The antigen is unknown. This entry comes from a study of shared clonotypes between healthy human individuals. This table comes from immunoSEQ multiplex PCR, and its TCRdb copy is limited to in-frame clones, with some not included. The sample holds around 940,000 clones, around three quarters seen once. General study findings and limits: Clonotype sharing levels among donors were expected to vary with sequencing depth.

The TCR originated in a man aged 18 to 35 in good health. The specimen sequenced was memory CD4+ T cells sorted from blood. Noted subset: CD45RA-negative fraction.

CDR3 DNA: TGTGCCAGTAATTCCGGTCCGGTAGATACGCAGTATTTT. Translation gives CASNSGPVDTQYF. The V gene is TRBV19, the J gene TRBJ2-3; D not certain. Between the trimmed V and J ends, which lost 7 bases and 5 bases, there was a span of 13 bases. Germline V gene sequence: CDR1 LNHDA, CDR2 SQIVND (reference sequence). The CDR3 extends over 13 amino acids. Complete variable domain (other parts from reference TRBV19 and TRBJ2-3): DGGITQSPKYLFRKEGQNVTLSCEQNLNHDAMYWYRQDPGQGLRLIYYSQIVNDFQKGDIAEGYSVSREKKESFPLTVTSAQKNPTAFYLCASNSGPVDTQYFGPGTRLTVL.